The present T cell receptor (beta chain) was sequenced within a study of T cell changes during pregnancy in multiple sclerosis (dated by TCRdb to between 2018 and 2021). Some background on the complete study: The study looked at changes in the T cell repertoire across pregnancy in women with multiple sclerosis.

Reading the germline V gene gives CDR1 MNHEY and CDR2 SVGAGI. Its CDR3 holds 13 amino acids, cysteine through phenylalanine. Only CDR3 DNA remains: 39 bases, in frame from the first base. V is pared back by 2 bases and J by 9 bases, with 11 bases lying between the germline termini. Of note for this clone: It has no known antigen specificity. It has no much larger one-base neighbor in the sample; base qualities were not kept.

Library preparation employed the immunoSEQ multiplex PCR assay. TCRdb's version of the immuneACCESS table is confined to in-frame rearrangements and falls short of the full clone set. An unresolved V gene accounts for under half of the shortfall where checked; the remainder is of unknown origin. In all, the sample holds 65,000 to 80,000 clones, and 85% to 95% of those were seen once. The top ten constitute about 2.5% of the sample. The chain was built from TRBV6-5 and TRBJ1-5, with the D gene uncertain. Material: peripheral blood, obtained in the second trimester of pregnancy. This TCR came from a female donor with multiple sclerosis, enrolled in a pregnancy study. The CDR3 protein is CASSYEPSSPQHF. The bases read TGTGCCAGCAGTTACGAGCCGTCCTCGCCCCAGCATTTT.